This T cell receptor beta chain appears in the sequencing data of a study of T cell repertoires in cytomegalovirus infection. Regarding the study as a whole: Clonotype analysis showed dominance of the ex vivo response by HLA-C-restricted CMV-specific TCR beta clonotypes.

TCRdb called the reads again in MiXCR, with one record for every CDR3 protein. The table has 750,000 to 900,000 distinct CDR3 sequences, 25% to 35% seen once. Turning to this clonotype: Antigen: not known.

The CDR3 consists of 16 residues. The germline gives CDR1 SGDLS, CDR2 YYNGEE. The V and J ends lost 3 bases and 5 bases, in that order; junction bases with no gene match: 5. The clonotype was recovered from a human donor in good health (CMV status not recorded). Some clones in this sample may be carry-over from other donors' samples. Specimen: cultured CD8+ T cells from PBMCs, collected from culture after CMV antigen stimulation. The V gene is TRBV9, the J gene TRBJ2-5; 15 nucleotides line up with TRBD2. The CDR3 nucleotides read TGTGCCAGCAGCGACGGACTAGCGGGGGGGCGTGAGACCCAGTACTTC. This gives the protein CASSDGLAGGRETQYF.